This passage covers 12 T cell receptor beta chains from one sample sequenced in a study of shared clonotypes between healthy human individuals. TCRdb's table, derived via immunoSEQ multiplex PCR, lists solely in-frame clones and lacks some. The sample holds about 2.3 million clones; 80% to 95% are singletons and the top ten take around 0.4%. The sequencing sample was made of naive CD4+ T cells from PBMCs. Described subset: CD45RA+ positively selected. Receptors were obtained from a man younger than 35 in good health. Some clones in this sample may be carry-over from other donors' samples.

This clone was seen just once. This chain uses TRBV5-1 with TRBJ2-5; no clear D gene. Germline V gene lookup returns CDR1 SGHRS and CDR2 YFSETQ. Trimming took 1 base from V and 1 from J, leaving 14 bases between them. CDR3 length: 16 amino acids. CDR3 residues: CASSLSNPLLQETQYF. The CDR3 nucleotides are TGCGCCAGCAGCTTGTCAAACCCCTTACTCCAAGAGACCCAGTACTTC.

The V and J genes are TRBV18 and TRBJ2-2; 7 bases map to TRBD1. The J segment lost 0 bases and the V segment lost 2 bases, leaving 3 bases of the junction unmatched. The length of the CDR3 is 16 residues. Germline loops: CDR1 KGHSH, CDR2 LQKENI. Here the CDR3 DNA reads TGTGCCAGCTCACCAGGACAGGCATCGAACACCGGGGAGCTGTTTTTT. Protein sequence: CASSPGQASNTGELFF.

The rearrangement joins TRBV18 to TRBJ1-5; D may be TRBD1 (5 bases). This CDR3 region has 14 residues. V dropped 6 bases and J dropped 6 bases, with 15 bases sitting between them. The V gene's germline CDR1 is KGHSH and CDR2 LQKENI. Here the CDR3 reads CASSPGQTGQPQHF. The DNA of the CDR3 is TGTGCCAGCTCTCCAGGACAAACAGGTCAGCCCCAGCATTTT.

The chain joins TRBV27 to TRBJ2-7; possibly TRBD2 for D (6 bases). Trimming left V 2 bases short and J 3 bases short, with 14 bases between. The CDR3 runs to 15 residues. CDR1 MNHEY and CDR2 SMNVEV come from the germline V gene (reference sequence). CDR3 in amino acids: CASSLRTMGRYEQYF. The CDR3 coding sequence is TGTGCCAGCAGTTTAAGGACTATGGGCCGCTACGAGCAGTACTTC.

The chain joins TRBV28 to TRBJ2-7; 12 bases fit TRBD2. Trimming at V came to 4 bases and at J to 4 bases, leaving 14 bases not matched to a gene. Germline CDR1 MDHEN, CDR2 SYDVKM. CDR3 length: 18 amino acids. In DNA, the CDR3 is TGTGCCAGCAGTTCCTACCAGGTCCGGACTAGCGGGACGTACGAGCAGTACTTC. Translated: CASSSYQVRTSGTYEQYF. The full variable domain, completed using reference TRBV28 and TRBJ2-7, is DVKVTQSSRYLVKRTGEKVFLECVQDMDHENMFWYRQDPGLGLRLIYFSYDVKMKEKGDIPEGYSVSREKKERFSLILESASTNQTSMYLCASSSYQVRTSGTYEQYFGPGTRLTVT.

This chain uses TRBV7-3 with TRBJ1-5; a possible D gene is TRBD1 (6 bases). The CDR3 has 14 amino acids. V lost 2 bases and J lost 6, with 11 bases in between. Germline V gene lookup returns CDR1 SGHTA and CDR2 FQGTGA. The CDR3 DNA sequence: TGTGCCAGCAGCTTATCAGGGGAGAGTCAGCCCCAGCATTTT. Its protein product is CASSLSGESQPQHF.

The chain uses TRBV30 and TRBJ2-5, with D perhaps matching TRBD2 (6 bases). Germline CDR1 and CDR2: GTSNPN and SVGIG (reference sequence). The CDR3 runs 14 residues. V lost 3 bases to trimming and J lost 7 bases, with 18 bases between them. The CDR3 DNA reads TGTGCCTGGAGAACGGTAGCGGCATCGGGGACCCAGTACTTC. This codes for CAWRTVAASGTQYF.

The chain uses TRBV14 and TRBJ2-7, with a possible D match to TRBD2 (7 bases). V gave up 1 base and J gave up 9 bases, with 16 bases separating them. This CDR3 contains 14 residues. Germline loops: CDR1 SGHDN, CDR2 FVKESK. In nucleotides, the CDR3 is TGTGCCAGCAGCCAAGTTGGGGGGGCTGTGCGGCAGTACTTC. Translated, it gives CASSQVGGAVRQYF.

The J gene is TRBJ2-3, the V gene TRBV7-3; D may be TRBD1 (7 bases). The CDR3 has 15 residues. The germline V gene has CDR1 SGHTA and CDR2 FQGTGA. With 5 bases removed from V and 5 bases from J, the gap between germline ends came to 17 bases. DNA of the CDR3: TGTGCCAGCAGCACACGGGGGACAGTGATAGATACGCAGTATTTT. Its translation is CASSTRGTVIDTQYF.

V gene TRBV14 combines with J gene TRBJ2-7; either TRBD1 or TRBD2 may supply D (5 bases each). CDR1 SGHDN and CDR2 FVKESK come from the germline V gene. V was cut by 5 bases and J by 0 bases, with 20 bases left in between. This CDR3 region has 17 residues. The CDR3 loop is CASSLHRQRGFSYEQYF. The CDR3 DNA is TGTGCCAGCAGCTTACACCGTCAACGGGGCTTCTCCTACGAGCAGTACTTC.

V gene TRBV6-1 combines with J gene TRBJ2-7; unclear D gene. Germline V gene lookup returns CDR1 MNHNS and CDR2 SASEGT. The CDR3 runs 15 residues. V gave up 4 bases and J gave up 3 bases, with 16 bases separating them. The CDR3 spells CASSVELSRIYEQYF. The CDR3 nucleotides are TGTGCCAGCAGTGTGGAACTTTCTCGTATCTACGAGCAGTACTTC.

A note on this clone: Other DNA sequences in the same sample also yield this CDR3. CDR3 loop: CSARGQDTQYF. CDR3 bases: TGCAGTGCTAGGGGCCAGGATACGCAGTATTTT. V is TRBV20-1 and J is TRBJ2-3; no firm D call. Trimming removed 3 bases at V and 6 bases at J, with 7 bases between. This CDR3 comprises 11 residues. Per germline, CDR1 DFQATT and CDR2 SNEGSKA (reference sequence).